The T cell receptor beta chain under discussion was sequenced for a study of monozygotic twins with inflammatory bowel disease (dated by TCRdb to between 2018 and 2020). About the full investigation: In total, roughly 28 monozygotic twin pairs made up the full study: 19 Danish pairs, all IBD-discordant, plus nine German pairs, of which four were IBD-concordant and five were IBD-discordant. The search for disease-associated traits relied mainly on comparing IBD patients with their genetically identical healthy co-twins within discordant pairs. Each individual had, on average, about 151 000 unique TCRalpha sequences and 181 000 unique TCRbeta sequences available for analysis.

On this clonotype itself: The specificity of this receptor is unknown.

What the study reported, not specific to this receptor: Fewer clonotypes were shared with other individuals by IBD patients than by healthy twins, most markedly in patients showing signs of disease activity. Different T cell subtypes could not be distinguished in the analysis. Repertoire similarity did not differ between concordant and discordant twins, possibly due to limited statistical power. Because patients received different immunosuppressive treatments, the repertoires may have picked up extra background noise and variability between individuals. A decrease in TCRbeta repertoire diversity, as measured by inverse Simpson index, was observed in IBD patients compared with their healthy co-twins. The results gave no support for a single strong signal or clonotype linked to IBD.

Libraries came from 5' RACE. Preparation of each TCR library used around 3.5 ug of total RNA. For each sample, cDNA synthesis with SMARTScribe reverse transcriptase was split into eight separate reactions. During cDNA synthesis, unique molecular identifiers containing a 6-nucleotide sample barcode were introduced by template switching. Two nested PCRs of around 16 and 10 cycles amplified the TCRalpha and TCRbeta cDNA, and bead purification followed each PCR. Before amplification, the cDNA was both treated with uracil DNA-glycosylase and purified with the QIAquick PCR purification kit. The second PCR added Illumina TruSeq-compatible adapters along with sample-specific barcodes. Library quality and concentration were assessed using TapeStation and Qubit, and about 5.2 ng of each library was pooled. Sequencing of pooled libraries was carried out on an Illumina HiSeq2500 single-index Rapid Run using 2 x 100 bp reads and custom sequencing primers. Under the source paper's analysis protocol: UMI-based consensus assembly with MiGEC version 1.2.6 was used to correct PCR and sequencing errors. V(D)J alignment, clonotype assembly and CDR3 extraction were performed with MiXCR version 2.1.1. To normalise gene usage, clonotype sharing and MAIT/NKT TCR abundance, the analysis used the top 1000, 10 000 and 20 000 clonotypes per sample. Diversity was computed as the inverse Simpson index with the vegan R package after downsampling to 27 000 UMIs. Statistical testing used paired Mann-Whitney U tests on the discordant twin pairs and applied Benjamini-Hochberg correction for multiple testing. TCRdb reprocessed the reads and assigns one entry to each CDR3 protein sequence, leaving out DNA. The V and J calls here are based on TCRdb, not the publication. The sample table on file contains approximately 400,000 distinct CDR3 sequences. The ten largest clones take up 2% to 3% of the sample.

An approximately 2.5 ml peripheral blood sample was drawn into PAXgene tubes per donor and stored at -80°C. Total RNA was isolated from whole blood with the PAXgene blood miRNA kit on an automated QIAcube, without T cell sorting. Peripheral blood from monozygotic twin pairs, either concordant or discordant for inflammatory bowel disease, underwent deep TCRalpha and TCRbeta repertoire profiling that used unique molecular barcoding. Smoking habits were recorded for all twin pairs, and each individual was classified as a current, former or never smoker. The sequence was collected from a human donor with ulcerative colitis or Crohn's disease, or a healthy co-twin of an affected twin (not recorded which). The sequenced material came from blood.

The CDR3 region reads CASSPPRGNPEAFF. The chain uses TRBV7-6 and TRBJ1-1. As encoded in the germline V gene, CDR1 is SGHVS while CDR2 is FNYEAQ. Its CDR3 holds 14 amino acids, cysteine through phenylalanine. Only the protein sequence is given.